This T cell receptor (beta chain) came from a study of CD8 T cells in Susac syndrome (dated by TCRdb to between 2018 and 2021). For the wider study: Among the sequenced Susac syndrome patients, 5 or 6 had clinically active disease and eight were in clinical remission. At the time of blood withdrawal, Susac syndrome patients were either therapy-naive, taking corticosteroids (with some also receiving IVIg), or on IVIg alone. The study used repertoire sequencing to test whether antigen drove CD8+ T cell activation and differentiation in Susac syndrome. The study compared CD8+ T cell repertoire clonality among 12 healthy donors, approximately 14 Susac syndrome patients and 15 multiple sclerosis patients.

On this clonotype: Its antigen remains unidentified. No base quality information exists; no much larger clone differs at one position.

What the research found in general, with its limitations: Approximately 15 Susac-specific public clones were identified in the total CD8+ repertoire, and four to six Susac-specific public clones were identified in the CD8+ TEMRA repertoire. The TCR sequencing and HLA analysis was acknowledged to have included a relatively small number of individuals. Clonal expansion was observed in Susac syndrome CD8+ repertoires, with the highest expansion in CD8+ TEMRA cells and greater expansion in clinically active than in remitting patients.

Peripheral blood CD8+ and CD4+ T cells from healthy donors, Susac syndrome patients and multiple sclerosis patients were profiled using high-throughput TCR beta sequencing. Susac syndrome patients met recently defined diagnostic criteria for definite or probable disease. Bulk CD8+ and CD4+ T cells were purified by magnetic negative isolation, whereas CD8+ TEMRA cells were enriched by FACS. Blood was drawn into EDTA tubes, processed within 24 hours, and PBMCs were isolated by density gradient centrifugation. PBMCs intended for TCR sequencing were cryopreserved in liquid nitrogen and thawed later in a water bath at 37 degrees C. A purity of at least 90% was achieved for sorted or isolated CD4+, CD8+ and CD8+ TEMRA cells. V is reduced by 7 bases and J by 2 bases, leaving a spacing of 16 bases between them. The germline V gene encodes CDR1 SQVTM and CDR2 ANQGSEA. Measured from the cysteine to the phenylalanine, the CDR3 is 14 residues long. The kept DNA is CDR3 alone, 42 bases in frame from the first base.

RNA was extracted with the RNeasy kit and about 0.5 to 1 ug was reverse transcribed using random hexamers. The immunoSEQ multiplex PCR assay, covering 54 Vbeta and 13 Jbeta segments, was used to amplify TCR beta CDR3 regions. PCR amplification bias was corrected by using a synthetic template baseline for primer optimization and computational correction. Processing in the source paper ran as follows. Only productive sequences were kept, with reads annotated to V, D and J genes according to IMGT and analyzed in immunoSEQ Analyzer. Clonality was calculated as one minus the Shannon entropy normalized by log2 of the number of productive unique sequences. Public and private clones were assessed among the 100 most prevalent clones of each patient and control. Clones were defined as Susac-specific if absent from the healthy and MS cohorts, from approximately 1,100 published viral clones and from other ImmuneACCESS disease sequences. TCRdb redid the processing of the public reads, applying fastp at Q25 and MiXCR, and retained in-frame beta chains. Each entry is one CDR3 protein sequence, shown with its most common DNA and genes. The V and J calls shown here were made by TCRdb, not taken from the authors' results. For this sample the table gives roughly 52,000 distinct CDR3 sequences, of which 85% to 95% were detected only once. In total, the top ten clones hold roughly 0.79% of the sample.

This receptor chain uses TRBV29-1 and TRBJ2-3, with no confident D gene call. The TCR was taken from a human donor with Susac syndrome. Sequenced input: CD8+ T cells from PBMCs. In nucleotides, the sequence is TGCAGCGCCAGGACGGCCTACTTCACAGATACGCAGTATTTT. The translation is CSARTAYFTDTQYF.